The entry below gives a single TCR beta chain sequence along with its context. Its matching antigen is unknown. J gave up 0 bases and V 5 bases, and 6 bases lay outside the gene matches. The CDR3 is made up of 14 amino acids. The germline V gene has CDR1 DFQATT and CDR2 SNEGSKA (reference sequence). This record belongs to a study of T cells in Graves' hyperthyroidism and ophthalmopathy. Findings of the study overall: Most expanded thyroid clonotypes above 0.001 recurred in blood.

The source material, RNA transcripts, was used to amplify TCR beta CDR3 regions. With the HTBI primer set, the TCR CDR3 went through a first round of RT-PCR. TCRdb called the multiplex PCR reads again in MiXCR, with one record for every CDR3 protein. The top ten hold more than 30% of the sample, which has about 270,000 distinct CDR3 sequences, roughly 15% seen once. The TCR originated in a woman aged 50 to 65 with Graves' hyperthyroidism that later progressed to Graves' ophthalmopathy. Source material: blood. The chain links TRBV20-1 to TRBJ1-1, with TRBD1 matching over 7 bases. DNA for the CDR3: TGCAGTGCTCTACCGGGACAGATGAACACTGAAGCTTTCTTT. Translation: CSALPGQMNTEAFF.